A single sample gave rise to the 7 T cell receptor beta chains below, sequenced in a study of T cell repertoires in cytomegalovirus infection (dated by TCRdb to the late 2010s). Instrument on record: Illumina HiSeq 1500. In TCRdb, the public reads were trimmed at Q25 with fastp and aligned with MiXCR, with productive beta chains retained. Every entry covers one CDR3 protein and lists the most common genes and DNA from its rows. In all, the sample holds about 830,000 distinct CDR3 sequences, and roughly 33% of those were seen once. Around 12% of the sample lies in the top ten. No antigen has been identified for these receptors. The treatment or condition label, read with the paper, signifies: in vitro stimulation with specific CMV peptide epitopes to enrich CMV-specific T cells. Sequences were derived from cultured CD8+ T cells from PBMCs, sampled from culture after CMV antigen stimulation. These receptors all come from a human donor in good health (CMV status not recorded). Some clones in this sample may be carry-over from other donors' samples.

V and J are TRBV20-1 and TRBJ1-5; a weak D match, TRBD1 (6 bases). V was cut by 3 bases and J by 3 bases, with 30 bases left in between. The germline CDR1 and CDR2 sequences are DFQATT and SNEGSKA (reference sequence). The CDR3 is 20 residues long. CDR3 loop: CSARGGTPVQGARTNQPQHF. The CDR3 bases are TGCAGTGCTAGGGGGGGCACCCCGGTACAGGGTGCTCGAACCAATCAGCCCCAGCATTTT.

CDR3 sequence (DNA): TGTGCCAGCGGTCACCCGGGACATAACTACGAGCAGTACGTC. As protein: CASGHPGHNYEQYV. The chain joins TRBV6-1 to TRBJ2-7; possible D gene TRBD1, 6 bases. CDR1 and CDR2 from the germline V gene are MNHNS and SASEGT. The V end was cut by 8 bases, the J end by 3 bases, with 17 bases between. The CDR3 spans 14 residues.

The chain couples TRBV7-6 to TRBJ2-7; TRBD1 might be the D (6 bases). V gave up 2 bases and J gave up 5 bases, with 13 bases separating them. CDR1 SGHVS and CDR2 FNYEAQ come from the germline V gene. The CDR3 is 14 residues long. The CDR3, as DNA: TGTGCCAGCAGCTTACAAGGGGGTGGGGACGAGCAGTACTTC. This codes for CASSLQGGGDEQYF.

V is TRBV24-1 and J is TRBJ2-3; 8 bases are a match to TRBD2. Per the germline V gene, CDR1 is KGHDR and CDR2 is SFDVKD. This CDR3 is built from 19 residues. Trimming removed 3 bases from V and 0 bases from J; junction bases left unmatched: 13. CDR3 in amino acids: CATSDTTLERGGSTDTQYF. CDR3 DNA sequence: TGTGCCACCAGTGATACCACCTTGGAACGGGGGGGGAGCACAGATACGCAGTATTTT.

Points on this clonotype: One junction end does not reproduce the germline sequence, and a read error may be involved. The J gene is TRBJ2-1, the V gene TRBV2, with D tentatively TRBD2 (6 bases). CDR1 and CDR2 from the germline V gene are SNHLY and FYNNEI. This CDR3 is built from 14 residues. CDR3 DNA sequence: TGTGCCAGCAGTGAAGTTCTAGCGAAAGATGAGCAGTTCTTT. As protein: CASSEVLAKDEQFF.

The genes are TRBV14 and TRBJ2-1, with a weak D call TRBD2 (6 bases). The CDR3 loop spans 22 amino acids. Germline CDR1 and CDR2: SGHDN and FVKESK. The V end lost 1 base, the J end lost 0 bases, and 28 bases lay between the germline ends. This CDR3 is CASSQAWRPGLGGLGSYNEQFF. The CDR3 DNA is TGTGCCAGCAGCCAAGCCTGGAGACCGGGACTCGGCGGACTGGGCTCCTACAATGAGCAGTTCTTC.

The chain is built from TRBV7-6 and TRBJ2-5; maybe TRBD1 (6 bases). The CDR3 length is 13 residues. Deletions cut 8 bases from V and 5 bases from J, with 15 bases between. Germline CDR1 is SGHVS and CDR2 is FNYEAQ. The CDR3 sequence: CASGNRVGETQYF. As DNA, the CDR3 is TGTGCCAGCGGAAACAGGGTTGGGGAGACCCAGTACTTC.